Each of the 19 T cell receptor beta chains below was sequenced from the same sample in a study of shared clonotypes between healthy human individuals. Selected positively for CCR7 and CD45RO-negative, naive CD8 cells excluded terminally differentiated effector memory CD45RA+ cells. Sequencing was performed with immunoSEQ multiplex PCR; in TCRdb, only in-frame clones are kept and a portion is missing. The repertoire has about 2.2 million clones, just over 90% of them found once; the top ten carry less than 2%. The sequencing sample was made of naive CD8+ T cells from PBMCs. The source is a man aged 18 to 35 in good health. Some clones in this sample may be carry-over from other donors' samples.

The chain has TRBV19 and TRBJ1-1, with unresolved D. Germline CDR1 LNHDA, CDR2 SQIVND (reference sequence). V lost 5 bases to trimming and J lost 7 bases, with 11 bases between them. This CDR3 is built from 12 residues. CDR3 DNA: TGTGCCAGTAGTTTGGGTATATTTGAAGCTTTCTTT. Its translation: CASSLGIFEAFF.

J is TRBJ2-1 and V is TRBV5-1; 12 nucleotides line up with TRBD1. Germline-derived CDR1 and CDR2 are SGHRS and YFSETQ. The ends lost 4 bases at V and 2 bases at J; junction bases unmatched: 10. The CDR3 sequence is 18 residues long. Here the CDR3 DNA reads TGCGCCAGCAGCCGCGGGGACAGGGGGCCGTGGGCCTACAATGAGCAGTTCTTC. Its translation: CASSRGDRGPWAYNEQFF.

The chain links TRBV2 to TRBJ1-1; D call uncertain. V lost 10 bases to trimming and J lost 4 bases, with 10 bases between them. The germline CDR1 and CDR2 sequences are SNHLY and FYNNEI. The CDR3 contains 11 residues. This CDR3 reads CANGAVTEAFF. The CDR3 nucleotides read TGTGCCAACGGCGCGGTCACTGAAGCTTTCTTT. The complete variable domain, with remaining parts taken from reference TRBV2 and TRBJ1-1, reads EPEVTQTPSHQVTQMGQEVILRCVPISNHLYFYWYRQILGQKVEFLVSFYNNEISEKSEIFDDQFSVERPDGSNFTLKIRSTKLEDSAMYFCANGAVTEAFFGQGTRLTVV.

The V and J genes are TRBV6-5 and TRBJ2-1, with a weak D call TRBD2 (6 bases). Trimming pared 5 bases from V and 7 bases from J, leaving 15 bases between. Germline lookup yields CDR1 MNHEY and CDR2 SVGAGI. The CDR3 has 14 residues. The CDR3 DNA sequence: TGTGCCAGCAGTCCGACGCGTCTAGCGAATGAGCAGTTCTTC. It codes for CASSPTRLANEQFF.

The chain couples TRBV21-1 to TRBJ2-5; the table's D gene call, TRBD1, was not cross checked with the DNA. TRBV21-1 is marked as a pseudogene. CDR3 length equals 21 residues. CDR3 sequence reads: CASSKASVGFKDRGPQETQYF. CDR3 bases: TGTGCCAGCAGCAAAGCCAGTGTTGGTTTTAAGGACAGGGGGCCCCAAGAGACCCAGTACTTC.

The rearrangement links TRBV7-8 to TRBJ2-7, with TRBD2 matching over 8 bases. Per the germline V gene, CDR1 is SGHVS and CDR2 is FQNEAQ. J lost 4 bases, V lost 5 bases, and 13 bases had no gene match. This CDR3 is 16 amino acids long. The DNA of the CDR3 is TGTGCCAGCAGCACCTTAGCGGGACCCCTCACTTACGAGCAGTACTTC. Protein sequence: CASSTLAGPLTYEQYF.

In regard to this clone: The same CDR3 is also encoded by other DNA sequences in this sample. This chain connects TRBV19 to TRBJ2-7; D may correspond to TRBD1 or TRBD2 (5 bases each). The CDR3 consists of 13 residues. Germline assignment: CDR1 LNHDA and CDR2 SQIVND (reference sequence). V gave up 3 bases and J gave up 4 bases, with 10 bases separating them. CDR3 in DNA: TGTGCCAGTAGTATCCGGGGCAGGTACGAGCAGTACTTC. Encoded protein: CASSIRGRYEQYF.

J is TRBJ1-5 and V is TRBV27, with TRBD1 matching 7 bases. The germline V gene encodes CDR1 MNHEY and CDR2 SMNVEV (reference sequence). This CDR3 comprises 14 residues. With 8 bases clipped from V and 7 bases from J, the junction kept 11 bases outside the gene matches. CDR3 in amino acids: CASGVGQEGQPQHF. The CDR3 DNA sequence: TGTGCCAGCGGGGTCGGACAGGAAGGACAGCCCCAGCATTTT.

The CDR3 nucleotides read TGTGCCAGCAGCGTACGACGGGTAACTAGCGGGAGGGCCAGAGATACGCAGTATTTT. Its protein is CASSVRRVTSGRARDTQYF. The rearrangement links TRBV7-9 to TRBJ2-3; TRBD2 aligns across 13 bases. V was pared by 5 bases and J by 5 bases, with 16 bases of the junction left unmatched. The CDR3 has 19 residues. The germline CDR1 and CDR2 sequences are SEHNR and FQNEAQ (reference sequence).

The chain couples TRBV6-5 to TRBJ2-7; D is ambiguous. CDR1 is MNHEY and CDR2 is SVGAGI in the germline V gene. V dropped 7 bases and J dropped 0 bases, with 16 bases sitting between them. There are 15 residues in the CDR3. Here the CDR3 reads CASTGLGSGSYEQYF. CDR3 DNA: TGTGCCAGCACGGGCCTTGGGTCGGGCTCCTACGAGCAGTACTTC.

V and J are TRBV15 and TRBJ1-1; TRBD1 aligns across 7 bases. In germline, CDR1 is LNHNV, CDR2 YYDKDF (reference sequence). The V gene end was trimmed by 3 bases and the J gene end by 1 base; junction bases not matched to a gene: 2. CDR3 length: 14 residues. The DNA for the CDR3 is TGTGCCACCAGCAGGAGGGGGCGGAACACTGAAGCTTTCTTT. Amino acid sequence: CATSRRGRNTEAFF.

The chain couples TRBV7-9 to TRBJ2-5; 8 nucleotides agree with TRBD1. The CDR3 covers 16 residues. Per germline, CDR1 SEHNR and CDR2 FQNEAQ (reference sequence). V was clipped by 5 bases and J by 5 bases; unmatched bases: 13. The CDR3 DNA reads as TGTGCCAGCAGCCCTCCTTGGACAGGGCGTTCTGAGACCCAGTACTTC. Translating gives CASSPPWTGRSETQYF. Drawing the rest from reference TRBV7-9 and TRBJ2-5, the complete variable domain is DTGVSQNPRHKITKRGQNVTFRCDPISEHNRLYWYRQTLGQGPEFLTYFQNEAQLEKSRLLSDRFSAERPKGSFSTLEIQRTEQGDSAMYLCASSPPWTGRSETQYFGPGTRLLVL.

This chain connects TRBV28 to TRBJ2-1, with D possibly matching TRBD2 (5 bases). The germline V gene encodes CDR1 MDHEN and CDR2 SYDVKM. V was shortened by 5 bases and J by 4 bases, with 21 bases between the two germline ends. The CDR3 loop spans 17 amino acids. CDR3 protein: CASSPPFEGARYNEQFF. The CDR3 nucleotides read TGTGCCAGCAGTCCCCCTTTCGAGGGAGCGCGGTACAATGAGCAGTTCTTC. Supplemented by reference TRBV28 and TRBJ2-1, the full variable domain reads DVKVTQSSRYLVKRTGEKVFLECVQDMDHENMFWYRQDPGLGLRLIYFSYDVKMKEKGDIPEGYSVSREKKERFSLILESASTNQTSMYLCASSPPFEGARYNEQFFGPGTRLTVL.

The chain uses TRBV23-1 and TRBJ2-6; TRBD1 matches 8 bases. TRBV23-1 is designated an ORF whose function remains uncertain. V was pared by 2 bases and J by 4 bases, with 7 bases of the junction left unmatched. The CDR3 loop spans 17 amino acids. The DNA for the CDR3 is TGCGCCAGCAGTCAACGCCGACAGGGGCGCGGGGCCAACGTCCTGACTTTC. It codes for CASSQRRQGRGANVLTF.

V is TRBV5-1 and J is TRBJ2-3; 12 bases line up with TRBD2. The germline gives CDR1 SGHRS, CDR2 YFSETQ. V lost 2 bases to trimming and J lost 7 bases; unmatched junction nucleotides: 8. The CDR3 sequence is 16 residues long. Here the CDR3 DNA reads TGCGCCAGCAGCTTCTCGAGACTAGCGGGAGACTATACGCAGTATTTT. This gives the protein CASSFSRLAGDYTQYF.

This chain uses TRBV27 with TRBJ2-7, with 10 bases matching TRBD1. V gave up 2 bases and J gave up 4 bases; unmatched junction bases: 5. The germline CDR1 and CDR2 sequences are MNHEY and SMNVEV (reference sequence). This CDR3 spans 15 amino acids. The CDR3, as DNA: TGTGCCAGCAGTTTAAGACAGGGGGCGATATACGAGCAGTACTTC. This gives the protein CASSLRQGAIYEQYF.

This chain links TRBV9 with TRBJ2-1, with TRBD2 identical over 9 bases. With 4 bases clipped from V and 4 bases from J, the junction kept 15 bases outside the gene matches. Germline loops: CDR1 SGDLS, CDR2 YYNGEE. The CDR3 consists of 18 residues. CDR3 in DNA: TGTGCCAGCAGCCCAAGGGGTAGCGGACTAGCGCGTTACAATGAGCAGTTCTTC. As protein: CASSPRGSGLARYNEQFF. The complete variable domain, with remaining parts taken from reference TRBV9 and TRBJ2-1, reads DSGVTQTPKHLITATGQRVTLRCSPRSGDLSVYWYQQSLDQGLQFLIQYYNGEERAKGNILERFSAQQFPDLHSELNLSSLELGDSALYFCASSPRGSGLARYNEQFFGPGTRLTVL.

With respect to this clone: This sample includes further DNA sequences coding for the same CDR3. The chain recombines TRBV7-8 with TRBJ1-5; 8 bases align to TRBD1. The ends lost 5 bases at V and 1 base at J; junction bases unmatched: 4. The CDR3 runs to 15 residues. The germline gives CDR1 SGHVS, CDR2 FQNEAQ. The CDR3 bases are TGTGCCAGCAGCCTGGACAGGGCCAGCAATCAGCCCCAGCATTTT. This encodes CASSLDRASNQPQHF.

The chain uses TRBV27 and TRBJ1-2; D perhaps matches TRBD1 (5 bases). V was trimmed by 11 bases and J by 2 bases, leaving 15 bases between them. This CDR3 has 13 amino acids. Germline CDR1 is MNHEY and CDR2 is SMNVEV (reference sequence). CDR3 loop: CASWGVPNYGYTF. As DNA, the CDR3 is TGTGCCTCCTGGGGGGTTCCCAACTATGGCTACACCTTC.